The 10 T cell receptor beta chains below were found in one sample sequenced in a study of cytomegalovirus exposure and HLA in healthy donors. The primer mix had 60 Vbeta and 13 Jbeta primers. Produced via immunoSEQ multiplex PCR; TCRdb's table is partial and in-frame only. The sample holds 90,000 to 150,000 clones, 63% seen once. The sequencing sample was made of PBMCs. These TCRs come from a man aged 35-49 years in good health and CMV-seropositive.

The chain uses TRBV10-3 and TRBJ1-5, with 7 bases identical to TRBD1. The CDR3 has 13 amino acids. After removal of 10 bases from V and 5 bases from J, the junction contained 8 bases not matched to a gene. Germline V CDR1 and CDR2: ENHRY, SYGVKD. CDR3 amino acids: CATVGQSDQPQHF. CDR3 nucleotide sequence: TGTGCCACCGTGGGACAGTCAGATCAGCCCCAGCATTTT.

The V and J genes are TRBV9 and TRBJ1-3, with a tentative D call TRBD1 (6 bases). CDR1 SGDLS and CDR2 YYNGEE come from the germline V gene. Deletions cut 0 bases from V and 3 bases from J, with 7 bases between. This CDR3 comprises 14 residues. The CDR3 DNA is TGTGCCAGCAGCGTAGCAGGGGTTGGAAACACCATATATTTT. This gives the protein CASSVAGVGNTIYF.

J is TRBJ1-2 and V is TRBV5-1, with TRBD1 identical over 10 bases. Trimming took 1 base from V and 2 from J; bases not matched to a gene: 8. The CDR3 is 17 amino acids. Germline V CDR1 and CDR2: SGHRS, YFSETQ. CDR3 residues: CASSLLPPGQGNYGYTF. In DNA form, the CDR3 reads TGCGCCAGCAGCTTGTTGCCCCCGGGACAGGGGAACTATGGCTACACCTTC. Together with reference TRBV5-1 and TRBJ1-2, the CDR3 gives the full variable domain: KAGVTQTPRYLIKTRGQQVTLSCSPISGHRSVSWYQQTPGQGLQFLFEYFSETQRNKGNFPGRFSGRQFSNSRSEMNVSTLELGDSALYLCASSLLPPGQGNYGYTFGSGTRLTVV.

The chain has TRBV6-5 and TRBJ1-2, with D perhaps TRBD1 (6 bases). Germline CDR1 is MNHEY and CDR2 is SVGAGI. CDR3 size: 14 residues. Trimming pared 0 bases from V and 5 bases from J, leaving 10 bases between. CDR3 nucleotides: TGTGCCAGCAGTTACTCGGGGGACAATTATGGCTACACCTTC. It yields the protein CASSYSGDNYGYTF.

V is TRBV9 and J is TRBJ1-4; tentatively, D is TRBD1 (5 bases). The CDR3 is made up of 14 amino acids. Germline assignment: CDR1 SGDLS and CDR2 YYNGEE. Trimming took 0 bases from V and 8 from J, leaving 11 bases between them. CDR3 sequence reads: CASSVGRAEEKLFF. The CDR3 nucleotides read TGTGCCAGCAGCGTAGGCAGGGCGGAAGAAAAACTGTTTTTT.

The rearrangement uses TRBV27 and TRBJ2-1; tentatively, D is TRBD2 (6 bases). V lost 4 bases, J lost 5 bases, and 27 bases lay in between. CDR3 length equals 19 residues. From germline, CDR1 is MNHEY and CDR2 SMNVEV (reference sequence). This CDR3 is CASSSTRPGERLMDNEQFF. The CDR3 nucleotides are TGTGCCAGCAGTTCGACACGACCGGGGGAGCGGTTAATGGACAATGAGCAGTTCTTC.

The chain links TRBV27 to TRBJ1-5; 7 nucleotides line up with TRBD1. Germline CDR1 and CDR2: MNHEY and SMNVEV (reference sequence). J was trimmed by 3 bases and V by 3 bases; bases with no gene match: 14. This CDR3 is built from 18 residues. CDR3 amino acids: CASSFLRPGQRVNQPQHF. CDR3 nucleotides: TGTGCCAGCAGTTTCTTAAGACCGGGACAGAGAGTCAATCAGCCCCAGCATTTT.

The chain recombines TRBV10-3 with TRBJ2-5; 7 nucleotides match TRBD1. The CDR3 has 15 residues. The V gene end was trimmed by 6 bases and the J gene end by 2 bases; junction bases not matched to a gene: 9. Germline V gives CDR1 ENHRY, CDR2 SYGVKD. CDR3 amino acids: CAIRPSPGQQETQYF. The DNA of the CDR3 is TGTGCCATCAGGCCCTCCCCGGGACAGCAAGAGACCCAGTACTTC.

The rearrangement links TRBV7-9 to TRBJ2-3, with D possibly being TRBD2 (6 bases). Trimming removed 3 bases from V and 0 bases from J, with 10 bases in between. The CDR3 contains 15 residues. Per germline, CDR1 SEHNR and CDR2 FQNEAQ (reference sequence). CDR3 loop: CASSFTGTSTDTQYF. CDR3 sequence (DNA): TGTGCCAGCAGCTTCACCGGGACTAGCACAGATACGCAGTATTTT.

The chain employs TRBV5-6 and TRBJ1-1; perhaps TRBD1 as D (5 bases). V was trimmed by 4 bases and J by 4 bases, leaving 20 bases between them. Germline-derived CDR1 and CDR2 are SGHDT and YYEEEE. The CDR3 is made up of 16 amino acids. CDR3: CASSDFRVISGTEAFF. The CDR3 DNA reads TGTGCCAGCAGCGACTTCAGGGTTATTTCAGGCACTGAAGCTTTCTTT.